This T cell receptor (beta chain) emerged from a study of blood T cell repertoires in COVID-19. The wider study: COVID-19 samples collected from the United States, Italy and Spain covered acute and convalescent phases. T cells, B-cell-depleted T cells, or PBMCs provided the cDNA or gDNA that served as material.

Per the original methods: Estimation of nucleated cell counts relied on the amplification of reference gene primers. The data were produced by immunoSEQ multiplex PCR, yet TCRdb's version contains in-frame clones alone and is incomplete. The DNA was the basis for D and trimming; V, J and clone size are from that table. The sample consists of around 70,000 clones, around 90% of them appearing once. The V and J ends lost 1 base and 0 bases respectively, with 7 bases between them. Germline V gene data show CDR1 as KGHSH and CDR2 as LQKENI. CDR3 length equals 16 residues. The sequence derives from a middle-aged man with active COVID-19. Source material: peripheral blood. The chain is built from TRBV18 and TRBJ2-6; D is undetermined. In DNA form, the CDR3 reads TGTGCCAGCTCACCACGTGTAGACTCTGGGGCCAACGTCCTGACTTTC. It is translated as CASSPRVDSGANVLTF.